This TCR beta chain was profiled in a study of post-analysis software for immune sequencing data. General study points: Controls had lower frequencies than patients of five TRBV segments, which included TRBV5-6, TRBV5-1 and TRBV20-1.

As to this clonotype: Its antigen is unidentified.

Per the germline V gene, CDR1 is MNHNS and CDR2 is SASEGT. The CDR3 covers 15 residues. The V end lost 7 bases, the J end lost 0 bases, and 13 bases lay between the germline ends. Tagging with unique molecular identifiers was a feature of the TCR beta cDNA libraries. Via MiXCR, TCRdb re-called the PCR reads, giving one row per CDR3 protein. The sample shows about 810,000 distinct CDR3 sequences, approximately 57% of them seen only once. The J gene is TRBJ1-5, the V gene TRBV6-1; D is unclear. The receptor comes from a girl between 5 and 17 years old with multiple sclerosis. The sequencing sample was made of blood. CDR3 in amino acids: CASTGRRNSNQPQHF. CDR3 DNA: TGTGCCAGCACCGGACGCAGGAATAGCAATCAGCCCCAGCATTTT.